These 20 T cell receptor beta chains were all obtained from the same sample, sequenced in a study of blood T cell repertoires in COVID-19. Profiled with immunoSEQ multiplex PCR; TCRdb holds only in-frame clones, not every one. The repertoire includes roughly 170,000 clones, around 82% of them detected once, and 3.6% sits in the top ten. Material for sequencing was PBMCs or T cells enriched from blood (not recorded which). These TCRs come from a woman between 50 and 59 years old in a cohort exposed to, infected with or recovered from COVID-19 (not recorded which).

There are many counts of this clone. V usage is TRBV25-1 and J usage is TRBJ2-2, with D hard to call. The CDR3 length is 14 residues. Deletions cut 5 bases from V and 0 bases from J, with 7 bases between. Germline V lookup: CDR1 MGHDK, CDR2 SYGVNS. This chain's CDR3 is CASSPQANTGELFF. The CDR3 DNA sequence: TGTGCCAGCAGTCCCCAGGCGAACACCGGGGAGCTGTTTTTT.

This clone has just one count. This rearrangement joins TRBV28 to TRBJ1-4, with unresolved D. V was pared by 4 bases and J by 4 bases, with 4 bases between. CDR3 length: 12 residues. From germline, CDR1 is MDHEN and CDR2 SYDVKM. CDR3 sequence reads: CASSSLNEKLFF. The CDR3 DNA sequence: TGTGCCAGCAGTTCCCTTAATGAAAAACTGTTTTTT.

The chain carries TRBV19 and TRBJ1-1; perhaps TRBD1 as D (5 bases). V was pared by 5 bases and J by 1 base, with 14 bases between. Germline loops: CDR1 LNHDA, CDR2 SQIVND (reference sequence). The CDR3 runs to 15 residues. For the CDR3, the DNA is TGTGCCAGTAGTGAGAGGAGGGGAGGGAACACTGAAGCTTTCTTT. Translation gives CASSERRGGNTEAFF.

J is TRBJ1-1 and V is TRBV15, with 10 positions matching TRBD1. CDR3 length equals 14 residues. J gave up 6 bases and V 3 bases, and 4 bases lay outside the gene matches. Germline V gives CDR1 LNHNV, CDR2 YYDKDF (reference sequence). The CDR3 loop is CATSRRGTGAEAFF. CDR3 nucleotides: TGTGCCACCAGCAGGCGCGGGACAGGGGCTGAAGCTTTCTTT. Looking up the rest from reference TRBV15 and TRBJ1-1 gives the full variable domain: DAMVIQNPRYQVTQFGKPVTLSCSQTLNHNVMYWYQQKSSQAPKLLFHYYDKDFNNEADTPDNFQSRRPNTSFCFLDIRSPGLGDTAMYLCATSRRGTGAEAFFGQGTRLTVV.

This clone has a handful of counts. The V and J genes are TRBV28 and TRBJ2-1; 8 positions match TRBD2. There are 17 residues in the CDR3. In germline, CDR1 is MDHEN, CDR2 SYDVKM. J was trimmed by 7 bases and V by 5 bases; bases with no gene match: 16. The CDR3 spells CASSPARGAGLVNEQFF. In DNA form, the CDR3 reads TGTGCCAGCAGTCCCGCGCGGGGGGCGGGGCTAGTTAATGAGCAGTTCTTC.

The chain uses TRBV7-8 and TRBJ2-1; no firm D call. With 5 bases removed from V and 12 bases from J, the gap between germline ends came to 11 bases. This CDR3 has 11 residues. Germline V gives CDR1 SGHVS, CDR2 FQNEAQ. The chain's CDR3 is CASSPGLGQFF. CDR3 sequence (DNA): TGTGCCAGCAGCCCGGGTCTGGGGCAGTTCTTC.

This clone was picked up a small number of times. CDR3 sequence (DNA): TGCAGCCCACGGGAGGGCGAGACCCAGTACTTC. Translated, it gives CSPREGETQYF. The J gene is TRBJ2-5, the V gene TRBV20-1; 8 nucleotides agree with TRBD2. Germline V gene lookup returns CDR1 DFQATT and CDR2 SNEGSKA (reference sequence). This CDR3 has 11 amino acids.

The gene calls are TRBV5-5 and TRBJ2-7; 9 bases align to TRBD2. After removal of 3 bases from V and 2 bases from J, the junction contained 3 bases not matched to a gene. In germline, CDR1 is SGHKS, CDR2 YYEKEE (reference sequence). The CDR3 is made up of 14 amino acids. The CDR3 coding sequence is TGTGCCAGCAGCTCCCTAGCGGGACCCTACGAGCAGTACTTC. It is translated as CASSSLAGPYEQYF.

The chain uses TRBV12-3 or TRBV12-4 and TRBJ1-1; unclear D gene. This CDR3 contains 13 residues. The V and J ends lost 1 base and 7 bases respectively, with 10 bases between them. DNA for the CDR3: TGTGCCAGCAGTTTAGGGCCAGGACTTGAAGCTTTCTTT. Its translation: CASSLGPGLEAFF.

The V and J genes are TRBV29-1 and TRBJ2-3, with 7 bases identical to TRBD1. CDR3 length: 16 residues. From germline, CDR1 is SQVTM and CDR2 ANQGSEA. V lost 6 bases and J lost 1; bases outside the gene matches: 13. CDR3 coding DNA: TGCAGCGTCAGAGGAACAGGGGATTTGGGCACAGATACGCAGTATTTT. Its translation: CSVRGTGDLGTDTQYF.

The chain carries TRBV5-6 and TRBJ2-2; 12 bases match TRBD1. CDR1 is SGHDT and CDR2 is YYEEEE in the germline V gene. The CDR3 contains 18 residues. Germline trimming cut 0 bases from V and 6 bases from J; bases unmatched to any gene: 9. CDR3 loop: CASSLAGTGGRVPGELFF. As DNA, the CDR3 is TGTGCCAGCAGCTTGGCCGGGACAGGGGGCCGTGTACCCGGGGAGCTGTTTTTT. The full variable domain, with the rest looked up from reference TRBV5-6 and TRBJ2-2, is DAGVTQSPTHLIKTRGQQVTLRCSPKSGHDTVSWYQQALGQGPQFIFQYYEEEERQRGNFPDRFSGHQFPNYSSELNVNALLLGDSALYLCASSLAGTGGRVPGELFFGEGSRLTVL.

The CDR3 sequence is CASSLAGQLKELFF. Written as DNA, the CDR3 is TGTGCCAGCAGCTTAGCGGGACAGCTAAAAGAGCTGTTTTTT. V is TRBV7-8 and J is TRBJ2-2; 7 bases align to TRBD1. This CDR3 region has 14 residues. The junction had 6 bases not matched to a gene; V was cut back by 0 bases and J by 11 bases. Per germline, CDR1 SGHVS and CDR2 FQNEAQ.

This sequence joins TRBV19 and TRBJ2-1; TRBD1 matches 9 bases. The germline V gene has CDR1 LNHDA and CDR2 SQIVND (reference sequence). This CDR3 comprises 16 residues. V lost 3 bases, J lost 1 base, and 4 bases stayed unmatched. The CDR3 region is CASSIRTGESYNEQFF. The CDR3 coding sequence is TGTGCCAGTAGTATCCGGACAGGGGAGTCCTACAATGAGCAGTTCTTC. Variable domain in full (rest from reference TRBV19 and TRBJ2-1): DGGITQSPKYLFRKEGQNVTLSCEQNLNHDAMYWYRQDPGQGLRLIYYSQIVNDFQKGDIAEGYSVSREKKESFPLTVTSAQKNPTAFYLCASSIRTGESYNEQFFGPGTRLTVL.

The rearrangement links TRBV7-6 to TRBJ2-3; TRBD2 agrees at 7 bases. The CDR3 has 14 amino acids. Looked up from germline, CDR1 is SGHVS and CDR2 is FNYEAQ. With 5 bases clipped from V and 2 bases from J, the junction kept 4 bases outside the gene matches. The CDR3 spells CASSLGGDTDTQYF. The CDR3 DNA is TGTGCCAGCAGCCTGGGGGGGGACACAGATACGCAGTATTTT.

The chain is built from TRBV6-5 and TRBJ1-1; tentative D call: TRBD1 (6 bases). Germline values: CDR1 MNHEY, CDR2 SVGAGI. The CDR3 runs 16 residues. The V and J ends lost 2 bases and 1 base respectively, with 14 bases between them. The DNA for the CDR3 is TGTGCCAGCAGTTACACGGTGGGGGCCGCGAACACTGAAGCTTTCTTT. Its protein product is CASSYTVGAANTEAFF.

The CDR3 spells CAWRPRNWGGSYEQYF. The CDR3 coding sequence is TGTGCCTGGCGCCCTCGTAATTGGGGGGGGTCCTACGAGCAGTACTTC. V and J are TRBV30 and TRBJ2-7, with 7 bases identical to TRBD2. V lost 5 bases to trimming and J lost 1 base; unmatched junction nucleotides: 14. Germline assignment: CDR1 GTSNPN and CDR2 SVGIG (reference sequence). The CDR3 loop spans 16 amino acids. The full variable domain, completed using reference TRBV30 and TRBJ2-7, is SQTIHQWPATLVQPVGSPLSLECTVEGTSNPNLYWYRQAAGRGLQLLFYSVGIGQISSEVPQNLSASRPQDRQFILSSKKLLLSDSGFYLCAWRPRNWGGSYEQYFGPGTRLTVT.

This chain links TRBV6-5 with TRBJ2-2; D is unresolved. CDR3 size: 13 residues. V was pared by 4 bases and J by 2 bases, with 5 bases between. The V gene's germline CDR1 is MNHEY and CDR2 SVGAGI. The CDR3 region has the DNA TGTGCCAGCAGTTTACTCAACACCGGGGAGCTGTTTTTT. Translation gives CASSLLNTGELFF.

The CDR3 protein is CASSSPDPGQVNYGYTF. The CDR3 DNA sequence: TGTGCCAGCAGTTCACCCGACCCGGGACAGGTTAACTATGGCTACACCTTC. The chain combines TRBV28 with TRBJ1-2, with 8 positions matching TRBD1. The germline gives CDR1 MDHEN, CDR2 SYDVKM. Trimming cost V 4 bases and J 1 base; bases outside gene matches: 11. CDR3 length: 17 amino acids.

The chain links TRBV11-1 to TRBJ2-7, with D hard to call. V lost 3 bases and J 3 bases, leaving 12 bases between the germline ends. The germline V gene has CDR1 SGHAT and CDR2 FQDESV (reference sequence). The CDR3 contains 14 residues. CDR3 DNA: TGTGCCAGCAGCTTGTCGACACGCGACTACGAGCAGTACTTC. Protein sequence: CASSLSTRDYEQYF.

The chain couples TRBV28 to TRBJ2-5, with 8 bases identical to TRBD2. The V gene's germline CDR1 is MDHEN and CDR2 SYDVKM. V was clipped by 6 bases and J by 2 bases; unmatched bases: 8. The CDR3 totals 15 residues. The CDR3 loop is CASRFPSGPQETQYF. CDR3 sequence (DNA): TGTGCCAGCAGATTTCCTAGCGGGCCGCAAGAGACCCAGTACTTC.